The 14 T cell receptor beta chains below were found in one sample sequenced in a study of CD8+ T cells in alopecia areata. RNA was extracted and reverse transcribed into cDNA as the sequencing template. TCRdb's table, derived via immunoSEQ multiplex PCR, lists solely in-frame clones and lacks some. The sample lists around 200,000 clones; about three fifths were seen once. Treatment given: oral pan-JAK inhibitor, 5-10 mg twice daily. The source material was CD4+ T cells sorted from blood, sampled at week 4, from a patient treated with tofacitinib. These receptor sequences come from a human donor with alopecia areata.

V gene TRBV6-5 combines with J gene TRBJ1-1; 8 bases are shared with TRBD1. The ends lost 0 bases at V and 11 bases at J; junction bases unmatched: 8. This CDR3 has 14 amino acids. Germline CDR1 MNHEY, CDR2 SVGAGI. The DNA for the CDR3 is TGTGCCAGCAGTTACTCGGACAGGGTTCTCGCGGCTTTCTTT. Protein sequence: CASSYSDRVLAAFF.

This clone has just a few counts. The J gene is TRBJ2-5, the V gene TRBV5-1; 8 bases match TRBD1. CDR1 and CDR2 from the germline V gene are SGHRS and YFSETQ. This CDR3 is 17 amino acids long. The ends lost 0 bases at V and 2 bases at J; junction bases unmatched: 9. CDR3 bases: TGCGCCAGCAGCTTGGCACCGATGACAGGGGCACAAGAGACCCAGTACTTC. Amino acid sequence: CASSLAPMTGAQETQYF.

The V gene is TRBV9, the J gene TRBJ2-7; unclear D gene. The CDR3 spans 15 residues. The ends were cut back, 0 bases at V and 0 bases at J, with 10 bases in the middle. The germline gives CDR1 SGDLS, CDR2 YYNGEE. CDR3 protein: CASSVGGANSYEQYF. The CDR3 DNA is TGTGCCAGCAGCGTAGGCGGTGCCAACTCCTACGAGCAGTACTTC.

V is TRBV6-5 and J is TRBJ2-7; D not certain. The CDR3 totals 12 residues. Trimming took off 6 bases at V and 1 base at J, with 7 bases between the two ends. Germline V gene lookup returns CDR1 MNHEY and CDR2 SVGAGI. In nucleotides, the CDR3 is TGTGCCAGCAGACAGAGTTCCTACGAGCAGTACTTC. It is translated as CASRQSSYEQYF.

The chain recombines TRBV29-1 with TRBJ2-3, with D possibly being TRBD2 (6 bases). The CDR3 is 15 residues long. Germline V lookup: CDR1 SQVTM, CDR2 ANQGSEA. Trimming took 3 bases from V and 0 from J, leaving 13 bases between them. This chain's CDR3 is CSVDGLADSTDTQYF. The CDR3 nucleotides read TGCAGCGTTGATGGGTTAGCGGATAGCACAGATACGCAGTATTTT.

This clone is a singleton in its sample. The chain couples TRBV25-1 to TRBJ1-1; perhaps TRBD1 as D (6 bases). The V gene's germline CDR1 is MGHDK and CDR2 SYGVNS. There are 16 residues in the CDR3. Between the trimmed V and J ends, which lost 1 base and 1 base, there was a span of 13 bases. CDR3: CASSESNRVGNTEAFF. The CDR3 region has the DNA TGTGCCAGCAGTGAATCGAACAGGGTAGGGAACACTGAAGCTTTCTTT. Looking up the rest from reference TRBV25-1 and TRBJ1-1 gives the full variable domain: EADIYQTPRYLVIGTGKKITLECSQTMGHDKMYWYQQDPGMELHLIHYSYGVNSTEKGDLSSESTVSRIRTEHFPLTLESARPSHTSQYLCASSESNRVGNTEAFFGQGTRLTVV.

This chain links TRBV11-1 with TRBJ1-2; D ambiguous. Trimming shortened V by 0 bases and J by 2 bases, and 4 bases separated the two germline ends. The germline V gene encodes CDR1 SGHAT and CDR2 FQDESV (reference sequence). The CDR3 totals 13 residues. The CDR3: CASSLAGNYGYTF. In nucleotides, the CDR3 is TGTGCCAGCAGCTTAGCAGGGAACTATGGCTACACCTTC.

The V and J genes are TRBV30 and TRBJ2-3; perhaps TRBD1 as D (6 bases). The CDR3 contains 15 residues. Germline CDR1 and CDR2: GTSNPN and SVGIG (reference sequence). The ends were cut back, 0 bases at V and 2 bases at J, with 12 bases in the middle. The CDR3 nucleotides read TGTGCCTGGAGTGTCTCAGGGGCCACCACAGATACGCAGTATTTT. It encodes CAWSVSGATTDTQYF.

This clone was counted between two and nine times. CDR3 region: CSVAQLNEKLFF. Written as DNA, the CDR3 is TGCAGCGTTGCGCAGTTAAATGAAAAACTGTTTTTT. The rearrangement joins TRBV29-1 to TRBJ1-4; D call uncertain. Germline V lookup: CDR1 SQVTM, CDR2 ANQGSEA. With 4 bases removed from V and 5 bases from J, the gap between germline ends came to 8 bases. CDR3 length: 12 residues.

CDR3 sequence: CASSLGLYGYTF. The CDR3 bases are TGTGCCAGCAGCCTCGGACTCTATGGCTACACCTTC. The genes are TRBV25-1 and TRBJ1-2; D is uncertain. The CDR3 loop spans 12 amino acids. Germline V CDR1 and CDR2: MGHDK, SYGVNS. V lost 6 bases, J lost 4 bases, and 9 bases lay in between.

This chain links TRBV30 with TRBJ2-6; D call uncertain. CDR3 size: 13 residues. The V end was cut by 4 bases, the J end by 5 bases, with 9 bases between. Germline V gene lookup returns CDR1 GTSNPN and CDR2 SVGIG (reference sequence). Here the CDR3 reads CAWNPGWANVLTF. For the CDR3, the DNA is TGTGCCTGGAACCCCGGGTGGGCCAACGTCCTGACTTTC.

This chain links TRBV6-5 with TRBJ1-2; TRBD1 aligns across 7 bases. Germline V lookup: CDR1 MNHEY, CDR2 SVGAGI. This CDR3 region has 14 residues. The V and J ends lost 2 bases and 7 bases, in that order; junction bases with no gene match: 7. This chain's CDR3 is CASSYAQGVGGYTF. The CDR3 DNA reads as TGTGCCAGCAGTTACGCGCAGGGGGTGGGTGGCTACACCTTC.

The J gene is TRBJ2-2, the V gene TRBV29-1, with no clear D. In germline, CDR1 is SQVTM, CDR2 ANQGSEA. Deletions cut 7 bases from V and 1 base from J, with 4 bases between. The CDR3 sequence is 11 residues long. In DNA form, the CDR3 reads TGCAGCGGCGGGAACACCGGGGAGCTGTTTTTT. Amino acid sequence: CSGGNTGELFF.

About this clone: Other DNA sequences in this sample translate to the same CDR3. The chain combines TRBV30 with TRBJ1-5; 9 positions agree with TRBD1. The length of the CDR3 is 14 residues. V shed 3 bases and J 4 bases; nucleotides not matched to a gene: 4. Germline CDR1 reads GTSNPN; CDR2 reads SVGIG (reference sequence). The CDR3 sequence: CAWSAGTGNQPQHF. CDR3 in DNA: TGTGCCTGGAGCGCCGGGACAGGGAATCAGCCCCAGCATTTT.